This T cell receptor beta chain was observed in a study of blood T cell repertoires in COVID-19. At the level of the study: Acute and convalescent COVID-19 samples came from the United States, Italy and Spain. The analysed material was cDNA or gDNA that came from T cells, B-cell-depleted T cells, or PBMCs.

This CDR3 is built from 16 residues. Trimming pared 3 bases from V and 4 bases from J, leaving 15 bases between. The germline V gene encodes CDR1 KGHDR and CDR2 SFDVKD. Original methodology: Estimation of nucleated cell counts relied on the amplification of reference gene primers. Data came from immunoSEQ multiplex PCR; TCRdb stores just in-frame clones and leaves some out. V, J and clone size are taken as reported in that table, and D and trimming were inferred from the DNA itself. The sample has 100,000 or so clones, around four fifths seen once; the top ten hold approximately 12%. The chain uses TRBV24-1 and TRBJ2-1; maybe TRBD1 (6 bases). Sequencing was done on a sample of peripheral blood. The sequence was obtained from a woman between 65 and 79 years old with active or convalescent COVID-19. This CDR3 reads CATSDVPGARYNEQFF. In nucleotides, the CDR3 is TGTGCCACCAGTGATGTGCCAGGGGCGAGGTACAATGAGCAGTTCTTC.